The entry that follows covers one T cell receptor beta chain sequence. Its target is unknown. The data originate from a study of T cell repertoires in cytomegalovirus infection. The overall study: Both a matching HLA type and CMV infection were indicated by public TCR beta signatures. General study points: Clonotypes of TCR beta that were HLA-C-restricted and CMV-specific dominated the ex vivo response. There were carriers of CMV plus the relevant HLA, and cumulative public TCR beta family frequency identified them.

TCRdb fed the reads into MiXCR, producing one record per CDR3 protein. This table holds 100,000 or so distinct CDR3 sequences, approximately 32% found once. Germline loops: CDR1 LNHNV, CDR2 YYDKDF (reference sequence). The V end was cut by 0 bases, the J end by 4 bases, with 13 bases between. The CDR3 runs 16 residues. The TCR was taken from a human donor in good health (CMV status not recorded). Some clones in this sample may be carry-over from other donors' samples. The material was CD8+ T cells from cultured PBMCs, obtained from culture after CMV antigen stimulation. This chain uses TRBV15 with TRBJ1-5; a weak D match, TRBD1 (5 bases). The CDR3 DNA reads as TGTGCCACCAGCAGAGAAGGGTTGACAGTAAATCAGCCCCAGCATTTT. Residues: CATSREGLTVNQPQHF.